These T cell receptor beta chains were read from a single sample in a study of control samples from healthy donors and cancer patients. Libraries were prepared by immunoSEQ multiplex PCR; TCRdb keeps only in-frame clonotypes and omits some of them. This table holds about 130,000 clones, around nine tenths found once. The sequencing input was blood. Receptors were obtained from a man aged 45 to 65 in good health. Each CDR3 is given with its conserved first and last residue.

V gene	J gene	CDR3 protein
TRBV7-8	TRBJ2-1	CASSLGTYNEQFF
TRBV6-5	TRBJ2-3	CASGTGGEHSDTQYF
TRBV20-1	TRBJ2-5	CSASRAGELQETQYF
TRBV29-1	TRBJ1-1	CSANNHWNTEAFF
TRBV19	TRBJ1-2	CASSTWAFEGYTF
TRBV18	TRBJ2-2	CASSPLANGAGELFF
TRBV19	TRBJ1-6	CASSSLTGTLHF
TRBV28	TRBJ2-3	CASSLVKDTQYF
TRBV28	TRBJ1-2	CASSPGDYGYTF
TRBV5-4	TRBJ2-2	CASSLGVREVGGTGELFF
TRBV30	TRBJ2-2	CAWSVGGLSTGELFF
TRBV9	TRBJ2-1	CASSFFGGKYNEQFF
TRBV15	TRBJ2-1	CATSRDINANEQFF
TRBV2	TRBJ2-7	CASLGAGYEQYF
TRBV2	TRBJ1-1	CASSEEVGTEAFF